This T cell receptor (beta chain) was retrieved from a study of cytomegalovirus exposure and HLA in healthy donors. The PCR employed 60 Vbeta primers together with 13 Jbeta primers. Only in-frame clones appear in the TCRdb table, and some are missing; sequencing was by immunoSEQ multiplex PCR. Here the sample spans 150,000 or so clones, around 82% being singletons. This clone was found a few times. The CDR3 totals 15 residues. Trimming at V came to 3 bases and at J to 9 bases, leaving 11 bases not matched to a gene. Looked up from germline, CDR1 is SGHRS and CDR2 is YFSETQ. This sequence was found in a woman aged 50 to 65 in good health and CMV-seropositive. J is TRBJ1-1 and V is TRBV5-1; 10 bases line up with TRBD1. Material: PBMCs. CDR3 region: CASSSPGQGKDKAFF. CDR3 nucleotide sequence: TGCGCCAGCAGCTCTCCGGGACAGGGGAAGGATAAAGCTTTCTTT.